This T cell receptor (beta chain) was sequenced during a study of T cell responses to AZD1222 COVID-19 vaccine. There are 12 residues in the CDR3. Per germline, CDR1 LGHDT and CDR2 YNNKEL (reference sequence). Trimming cost V 1 base and J 9 bases, with 7 bases left between them. The method was immunoSEQ multiplex PCR; TCRdb's version includes in-frame clones alone and lacks a portion of them. The repertoire holds 85,000 to 110,000 clones, with 91% as singletons. The J gene is TRBJ2-1, the V gene TRBV3-1 (or the pseudogene TRBV3-2), with no clear D. Sequencing used peripheral blood, obtained on day 0 of AZD1222 vaccination. This clonotype was sampled from an adult in good health. The CDR3 loop reads CASSQVTVEQFF. The CDR3 DNA sequence: TGTGCCAGCAGCCAAGTTACGGTTGAGCAGTTCTTC.